This entry describes one T cell receptor (beta chain). As yet, its antigen is unknown. The data stem from a study of human thymus T cells. General observations from the study: Related work showed strongly overlapping thymic repertoires across unrelated individuals.

The data were produced by immunoSEQ multiplex PCR, yet TCRdb's version contains in-frame clones alone and is incomplete. The sample includes around 130,000 clones, around 95% of them seen just once. V was pared by 3 bases and J by 3 bases, with 12 bases between. CDR3 length equals 14 residues. Germline CDR1 is SGHDT and CDR2 is YYEEEE. Corrective cardiac surgery supplied the resected thymus tissue. Donors were healthy Finnish babies undergoing corrective operations for congenital heart defects. The chain joins TRBV5-6 to TRBJ1-1; possible D gene TRBD1, 5 bases. Sequenced material: thymus tissue. The origin of this receptor is a boy in the first two years of life with a congenital heart defect but otherwise immunologically healthy. In DNA form, the CDR3 reads TGTGCCAGCAGCTCCTCCAGGGTATACACTGAAGCTTTCTTT. As protein: CASSSSRVYTEAFF.